The clone carrying this T cell receptor (beta chain) was detected a few times. Amplification of TCR beta CDR3 regions was performed using RNA transcripts as template. TCR CDR3 underwent first-round RT-PCR with the HTBI primer set. Via MiXCR, TCRdb re-called the multiplex PCR reads, giving one row per CDR3 protein. The data show some 490,000 distinct CDR3 sequences, 16% seen once. These data are taken from a study of T cells in Graves' hyperthyroidism and ophthalmopathy. Sequencing was done on a sample of blood. The TCR comes from a woman younger than 45 with Graves' ophthalmopathy.

The CDR3 DNA reads as TGTGCCAGCACCCCTGGCCACAGGGACACCGGGGAGCTGTTTTTT. As protein: CASTPGHRDTGELFF. The chain joins TRBV6-2 or TRBV6-3 to TRBJ2-2; tentative D call: TRBD1 (6 bases). Germline CDR1 reads MNHEY; CDR2 reads SVGEGT. V gave up 7 bases and J gave up 3 bases, with 15 bases separating them. This CDR3 region has 15 residues.